Sequencing of this TCR beta chain was carried out in a study of T cell repertoires in cytomegalovirus infection. This CDR3 spans 16 amino acids. The V gene's germline CDR1 is MNHEY and CDR2 SVGEGT. Comments on this clonotype: Sequence at one end of the junction differs from germline and may be a read error.

TCRdb independently ran MiXCR on the reads; one entry per CDR3 protein. The sample holds hundreds of thousands of distinct CDR3 sequences, 24% seen once. The source of this sequence is a human donor in good health (CMV status not recorded). Some clones in this sample may be carry-over from other donors' samples. The sequencing sample was made of CD8+ T cells from PBMCs. This chain uses TRBV6-2 or TRBV6-3 with TRBJ2-5; perhaps D is TRBD1 or TRBD2 (6 bases each). DNA of the CDR3: TGTGCCAGCAGCCTTCCGACCCAGGGGCACCGGGAGACCCAGTCCTTC. Protein: CASSLPTQGHRETQSF.